Ten or more counts support the clone carrying this T cell receptor (beta chain). Its matching antigen is unknown. The data were obtained in a study of Graves' ophthalmopathy and Graves' hyperthyroidism. Study outcomes and limitations: Detection in blood was also observed for most expanded thyroid clonotypes above 0.001 frequency.

Using RNA transcripts, the TCR beta CDR3 regions were amplified. HTBI-primed RT-PCR formed the first round, and a multiplex PCR formed the second. TCRdb analysed the multiplex PCR reads with MiXCR anew, one entry per CDR3 protein. Of around 400,000 distinct CDR3 sequences listed, about 21% are singletons. With 0 bases clipped from V and 6 bases from J, the junction kept 5 bases outside the gene matches. This CDR3 spans 15 amino acids. From germline, CDR1 is SGHTA and CDR2 FQGNSA. This sequence joins TRBV7-2 and TRBJ2-4, with 7 bases aligning to TRBD2. Sequenced input: peripheral blood. This clonotype was sampled from a woman aged 18-30 years with stable Graves' hyperthyroidism. The CDR3 DNA follows: TGTGCCAGCAGCTTAGCGGGAGGGCAAGCAAACATTCAGTACTTC. It translates to CASSLAGGQANIQYF.